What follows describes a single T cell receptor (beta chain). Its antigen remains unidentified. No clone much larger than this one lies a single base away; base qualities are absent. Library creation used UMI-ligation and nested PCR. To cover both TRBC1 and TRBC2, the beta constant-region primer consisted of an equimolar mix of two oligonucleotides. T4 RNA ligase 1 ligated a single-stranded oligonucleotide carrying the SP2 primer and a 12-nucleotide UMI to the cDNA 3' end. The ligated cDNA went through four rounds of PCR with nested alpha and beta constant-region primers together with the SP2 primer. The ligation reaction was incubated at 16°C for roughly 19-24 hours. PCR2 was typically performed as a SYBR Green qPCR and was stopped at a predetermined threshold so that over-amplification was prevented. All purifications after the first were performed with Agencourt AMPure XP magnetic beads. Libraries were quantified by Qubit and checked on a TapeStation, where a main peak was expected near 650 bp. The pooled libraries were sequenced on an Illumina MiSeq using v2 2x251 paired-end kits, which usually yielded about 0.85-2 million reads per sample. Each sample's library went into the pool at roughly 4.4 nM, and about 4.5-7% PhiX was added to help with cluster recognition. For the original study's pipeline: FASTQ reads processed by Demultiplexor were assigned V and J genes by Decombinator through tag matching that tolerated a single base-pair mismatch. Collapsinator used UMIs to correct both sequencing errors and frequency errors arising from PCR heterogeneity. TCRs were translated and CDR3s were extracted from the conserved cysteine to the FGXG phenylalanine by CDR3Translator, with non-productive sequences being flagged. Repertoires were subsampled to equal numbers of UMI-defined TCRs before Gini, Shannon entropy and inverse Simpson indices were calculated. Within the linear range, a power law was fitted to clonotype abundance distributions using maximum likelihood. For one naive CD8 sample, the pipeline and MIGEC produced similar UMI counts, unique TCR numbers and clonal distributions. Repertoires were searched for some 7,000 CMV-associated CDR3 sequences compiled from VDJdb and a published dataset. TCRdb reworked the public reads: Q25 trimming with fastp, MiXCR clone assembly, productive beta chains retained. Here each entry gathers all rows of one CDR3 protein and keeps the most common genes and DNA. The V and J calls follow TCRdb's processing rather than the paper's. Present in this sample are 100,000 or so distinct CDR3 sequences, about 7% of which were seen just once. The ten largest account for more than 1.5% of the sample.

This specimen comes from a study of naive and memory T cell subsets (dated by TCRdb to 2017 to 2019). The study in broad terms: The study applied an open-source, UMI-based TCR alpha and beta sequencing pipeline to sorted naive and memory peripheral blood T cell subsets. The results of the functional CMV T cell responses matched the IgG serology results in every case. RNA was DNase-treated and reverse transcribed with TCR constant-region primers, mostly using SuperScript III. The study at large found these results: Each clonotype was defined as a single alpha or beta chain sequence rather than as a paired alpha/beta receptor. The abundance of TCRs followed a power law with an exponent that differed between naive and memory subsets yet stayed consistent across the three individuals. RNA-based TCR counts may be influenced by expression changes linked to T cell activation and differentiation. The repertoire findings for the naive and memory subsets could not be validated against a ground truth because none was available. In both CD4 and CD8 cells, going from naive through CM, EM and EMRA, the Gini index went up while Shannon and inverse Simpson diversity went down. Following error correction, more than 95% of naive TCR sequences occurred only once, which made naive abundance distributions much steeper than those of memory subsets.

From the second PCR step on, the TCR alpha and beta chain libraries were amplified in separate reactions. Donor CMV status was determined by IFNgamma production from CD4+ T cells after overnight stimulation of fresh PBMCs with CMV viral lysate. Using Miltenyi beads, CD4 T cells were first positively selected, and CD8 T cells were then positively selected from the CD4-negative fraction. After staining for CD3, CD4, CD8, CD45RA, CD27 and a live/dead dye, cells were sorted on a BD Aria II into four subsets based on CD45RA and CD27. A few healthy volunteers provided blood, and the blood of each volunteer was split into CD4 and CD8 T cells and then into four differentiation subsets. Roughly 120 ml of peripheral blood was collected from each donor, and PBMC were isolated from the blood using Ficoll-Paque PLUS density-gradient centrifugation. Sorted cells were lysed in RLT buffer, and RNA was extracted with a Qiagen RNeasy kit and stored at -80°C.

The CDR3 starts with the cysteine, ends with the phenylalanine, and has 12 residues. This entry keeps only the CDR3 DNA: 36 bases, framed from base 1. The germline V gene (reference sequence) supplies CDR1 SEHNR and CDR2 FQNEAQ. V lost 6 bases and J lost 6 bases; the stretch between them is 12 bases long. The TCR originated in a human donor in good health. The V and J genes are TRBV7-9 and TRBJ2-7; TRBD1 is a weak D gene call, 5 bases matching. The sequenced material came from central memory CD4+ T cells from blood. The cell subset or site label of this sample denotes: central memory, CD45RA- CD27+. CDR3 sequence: CASRPQDGEQYF. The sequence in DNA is TGTGCCAGCAGACCACAGGATGGCGAGCAGTACTTC.